The 12 T cell receptor beta chains in this list originate from one sample, sequenced in a study of human T cells and chemical hapten exposure. As for time point: patch test 2, 6 weeks after DPC sensitization. This sample's treatment: therapeutic diphenylcyclopropenone sensitization with weekly scalp DPC. TCRdb re-called the RACE reads through MiXCR, storing one row per CDR3 protein. The profile shows a few hundred thousand distinct CDR3 sequences, about 6.9% of them singletons. This specimen was whole blood, taken in connection with sensitization to the hapten diphenylcyclopropenone (DPC). These receptors were taken from a woman aged 18 to 35 with alopecia areata. Some clones in this sample may be carry-over from other donors' samples.

This clonotype was counted ten times or more. The chain is built from TRBV5-1 and TRBJ2-7; D not resolved. V was clipped by 0 bases and J by 2 bases, with 9 bases between them. There are 14 residues in the CDR3. Germline V CDR1 and CDR2: SGHRS, YFSETQ. The CDR3 DNA reads as TGCGCCAGCAGCTTGGGTTACTCGCCCTACGAGCAGTACTTC. Amino acid sequence: CASSLGYSPYEQYF.

This clonotype has ten or more counts. The chain combines TRBV24-1 with TRBJ2-2; unclear D gene. Per the germline V gene, CDR1 is KGHDR and CDR2 is SFDVKD. V was shortened by 5 bases and J by 7 bases, with 7 bases between the two germline ends. CDR3 length: 12 amino acids. The CDR3 loop reads CATSARYGELFF. CDR3 DNA sequence: TGTGCCACCAGTGCTCGCTACGGGGAGCTGTTTTTT.

This clonotype was counted a few times. The V gene is TRBV6-9, the J gene TRBJ2-3; perhaps TRBD2 as D (5 bases). The germline gives CDR1 MNHGY, CDR2 SVAAGI. V shed 2 bases and J shed 5 bases, with 14 bases lying between them. The CDR3 runs 15 residues. The CDR3 loop reads CASSYRRRLRDTQYF. CDR3 nucleotide sequence: TGTGCCAGCAGTTATAGGAGGCGGCTCAGAGATACGCAGTATTTT.

In this sample, this clonotype turned up many times. The chain recombines TRBV4-3 with TRBJ2-2; no reliable D call. The CDR3 has 20 amino acids. Trimming removed 1 base from V and 5 bases from J, with 26 bases in between. The V gene's germline CDR1 is LGHNA and CDR2 YSLEER. The CDR3 region is CASSQAFNPENYLGTGELFF. The CDR3 DNA is TGCGCCAGCAGCCAAGCTTTTAATCCCGAAAACTACCTAGGGACCGGGGAGCTGTTTTTT.

This clonotype has a count of ten or more. V usage is TRBV3-1 and J usage is TRBJ1-2; 7 nucleotides line up with TRBD1. Losses at the gene ends were 1 base for V and 7 bases for J; bases not matched to a gene: 9. The CDR3 runs to 15 residues. The germline V gene encodes CDR1 LGHDT and CDR2 YNNKEL (reference sequence). The CDR3 sequence: CASSQGSGGGRGYTF. In DNA, the CDR3 is TGTGCCAGCAGCCAAGGGTCAGGGGGAGGTCGTGGCTACACCTTC.

The table lists this clonotype with a few counts. The chain combines TRBV2 with TRBJ2-5; 9 bases align to TRBD2. Germline V gene sequence: CDR1 SNHLY, CDR2 FYNNEI. This CDR3 has 14 residues. V trimming: 5 bases; J trimming: 3 bases; junction bases outside the gene matches: 4. CDR3 in amino acids: CASSPRLAEETQYF. CDR3 sequence (DNA): TGTGCCAGCAGTCCTCGACTAGCGGAAGAGACCCAGTACTTC.

The V gene is TRBV7-9, the J gene TRBJ1-6; D is unresolved. V lost 3 bases to trimming and J lost 9 bases, with 9 bases between them. This CDR3 contains 13 residues. Germline lookup yields CDR1 SEHNR and CDR2 FQNEAQ (reference sequence). CDR3 sequence (DNA): TGTGCCAGCAGCTTTTCGGCCGCTTCACCCCTCCACTTT. Its translation: CASSFSAASPLHF.

This clonotype was detected ten times or more. Germline is not matched at one junction end, which may reflect a read error. V and J are TRBV7-2 and TRBJ1-4; 11 nucleotides line up with TRBD1. Germline CDR1 reads SGHTA; CDR2 reads FQGNSA. The CDR3 length is 15 residues. Written as DNA, the CDR3 is TGTGCCAGCAGCTTAACTCCGGGACAGGGGGAGAATTTCGTTTTT. This translates into CASSLTPGQGENFVF.

This clonotype showed up many times. The chain links TRBV7-3 to TRBJ2-7, with 10 bases lining up with TRBD1. The CDR3 loop spans 17 amino acids. CDR1 and CDR2 (germline): SGHTA, FQGTGA. V trimming: 5 bases; J trimming: 0 bases; junction bases outside the gene matches: 10. CDR3 sequence: CASSPNGGTGASYEQYF. The CDR3 DNA sequence: TGTGCCAGCAGCCCAAATGGGGGGACAGGGGCCTCCTACGAGCAGTACTTC.

In this sample, this clonotype turned up many times. The J gene is TRBJ1-6, the V gene TRBV10-3; the D is unclear. Trimming took off 1 base at V and 8 bases at J, with 12 bases between the two ends. The length of the CDR3 is 15 residues. In germline, CDR1 is ENHRY, CDR2 SYGVKD. This chain's CDR3 is CAISEYPDSDSPLHF. The CDR3 nucleotides are TGTGCCATCAGTGAGTACCCAGACTCGGATTCACCCCTCCACTTT.

This clonotype has a handful of counts. The rearrangement joins TRBV6-4 to TRBJ2-3; D is unclear. This CDR3 region has 14 residues. Germline V gene lookup returns CDR1 MRHNA and CDR2 SNTAGT. V lost 2 bases and J 0 bases, leaving 6 bases between the germline ends. The CDR3 DNA follows: TGTGCCAGCAGTGACAGAGCTAGCACAGATACGCAGTATTTT. Translating it yields CASSDRASTDTQYF.

Points on this clonotype: Compared with germline, one end of the junction differs, possibly owing to a read error. This chain joins TRBV25-1 and TRBJ2-1; the D gene is possibly TRBD2 (6 bases). The CDR3 contains 13 residues. Germline loops: CDR1 MGHDK, CDR2 SYGVNS. The CDR3 DNA sequence: TGTGCCAGCAGTCTGACCGGGACTCAAAATCCGGTCTTC. Its translation is CASSLTGTQNPVF.